This is a list of T cell receptor beta chains from one sample in a study of CD8+CD57+ T cells in acquired aplastic anemia. TCRdb re-analysed the reads in MiXCR, keeping a single row per CDR3 protein. In the table there are around 430,000 distinct CDR3 sequences, around 30% of which are singletons. The sample was sorted CD4+, CD8+, or CD8+CD57+ T cells (not recorded which) from PBMCs. The receptors stem from a human donor with aplastic anemia. CDR3s include the opening cysteine and the closing phenylalanine or tryptophan. The D gene is left open where the match is weak. Clone size appears in some rows only: once, few, many, or a class for an expanded clone.

DNA: TGCAGTGCTTCCGAGACTTCAGGGTACAATGAGCAGTTCTTC; CDR3: CSASETSGYNEQFF; V: TRBV20-1; D: NA; J: TRBJ2-1; size: NA
DNA: TGTGCCAGCAGCCAAGATCTAGTTGAGCAGTTCTTC; CDR3: CASSQDLVEQFF; V: TRBV4-2; D: NA; J: TRBJ2-1; size: many
DNA: TGTGCCAGCAGGAGGACAGGGAGGACAGACTATGGCTACACCTTC; CDR3: CASRRTGRTDYGYTF; V: TRBV25-1; D: TRBD1; J: TRBJ1-2; size: NA
DNA: TGTGCCACCAGCAGCCAAGAGACGGGCCGGTCGGGCTCGGGCTACACCTTC; CDR3: CATSSQETGRSGSGYTF; V: TRBV15; D: NA; J: TRBJ1-2; size: NA
DNA: TGTGCCAGCAGCTTGAGACTAGCGTACAATGAGCAGTACTTC; CDR3: CASSLRLAYNEQYF; V: TRBV5-6; D: TRBD2; J: TRBJ2-7; size: NA
DNA: TGTGCCAGCAGCGTCTATCAGACAGCAACCAATGGCTACACCTTC; CDR3: CASSVYQTATNGYTF; V: TRBV9; D: NA; J: TRBJ1-2; size: NA
DNA: TGTGCCAGCAGTGATGGACAGGGCAATCAGCCCCAGCATTTT; CDR3: CASSDGQGNQPQHF; V: TRBV6-1; D: TRBD1; J: TRBJ1-5; size: many
DNA: TGCAGTGCCTGCTATGGGGCGGTGAACACTGAAGCTTTCTTT; CDR3: CSACYGAVNTEAFF; V: TRBV20-1; D: NA; J: TRBJ1-1; size: NA
DNA: TGTGCCAGCAGTTTATCTGCGAGTGATGGGAAACTGTTTTTT; CDR3: CASSLSASDGKLFF; V: TRBV12-3/TRBV12-4; D: NA; J: TRBJ1-4; size: few
DNA: TGTGCCATCGGACTAGCGGAATACAATGAGCAGTTCTTC; CDR3: CAIGLAEYNEQFF; V: TRBV10-3; D: TRBD2; J: TRBJ2-1; size: many
DNA: TGTGCCAGCAGCTTAGATACAGGGCTGTCTAATGAAAAACTGTTTTTT; CDR3: CASSLDTGLSNEKLFF; V: TRBV11-2; D: NA; J: TRBJ1-4; size: few
DNA: TGTGCCAGCGGACTAGGCGGTTCAGATACGCAGTATTTT; CDR3: CASGLGGSDTQYF; V: TRBV24-1; D: TRBD2; J: TRBJ2-3; size: NA
DNA: TGTGCCAGTAGCCCAGACAGGGCGGTACTTGGCTACACCTTC; CDR3: CASSPDRAVLGYTF; V: TRBV19; D: TRBD1; J: TRBJ1-2; size: many
DNA: TGTGCCAGCAGTTCGGGGGGTGGGCCCCAGCATTTT; CDR3: CASSSGGGPQHF; V: TRBV19; D: NA; J: TRBJ1-5; size: NA
DNA: TGTGCCAGCAGTGAATCGGCAGGGGGCTATGGCTACACCTTC; CDR3: CASSESAGGYGYTF; V: TRBV6-1; D: TRBD1; J: TRBJ1-2; size: NA
DNA: TGCGCCAGCAGCCAGACGAGGAATTCACCCCTCCACTTT; CDR3: CASSQTRNSPLHF; V: TRBV7-9; D: NA; J: TRBJ1-6; size: many
DNA: TGTGCCCCCTTGCGGGGGGAAGAAGAAGCCTACGAGCAGTACTTC; CDR3: CAPLRGEEEAYEQYF; V: TRBV10-3; D: TRBD2; J: TRBJ2-7; size: NA
DNA: TGTGCCAGCAGTTACGGACCTAAGCGGGGGACCACCTACGAGCAGTACTTC; CDR3: CASSYGPKRGTTYEQYF; V: TRBV6-5; D: TRBD2; J: TRBJ2-7; size: few
DNA: TGCGCCAGCTCTCGGACAGGGACGGGCAATCAGCCCCAGCATTTT; CDR3: CASSRTGTGNQPQHF; V: TRBV5-1; D: TRBD1; J: TRBJ1-5; size: NA
DNA: TGTGCCAGCAGCTTGAGAAAGGAGACGTACTTC; CDR3: CASSLRKETYF; V: TRBV5-8; D: NA; J: TRBJ2-7; size: few
DNA: TGCAGTGCCCTCGCGGGAGGACAGGCGACTAACTATGGCTACACCTTC; CDR3: CSALAGGQATNYGYTF; V: TRBV20-1; D: TRBD1; J: TRBJ1-2; size: NA
DNA: TGTGCCAGCAGCCTCTTAGGACAGGACACTGAAGCTTTCTTT; CDR3: CASSLLGQDTEAFF; V: TRBV7-3; D: TRBD1; J: TRBJ1-1; size: few
DNA: TGTGCCAGCAGTTACTCGCGGGGGAGCACAGATACGCAGTATTTT; CDR3: CASSYSRGSTDTQYF; V: TRBV6-5; D: TRBD2; J: TRBJ2-3; size: few
DNA: TGTGCCAGTGCCGGAGACACAGATACGCAGTATTTT; CDR3: CASAGDTDTQYF; V: TRBV2; D: NA; J: TRBJ2-3; size: many
DNA: TGTGCCATCACCCAATTAGTGGATCAGCCCCAGCATTTT; CDR3: CAITQLVDQPQHF; V: TRBV10-3; D: NA; J: TRBJ1-5; size: NA
DNA: TGTGCCAGCACCCCGACGGCGATAGAGGCCGAGCAGTACTTC; CDR3: CASTPTAIEAEQYF; V: TRBV6-1; D: NA; J: TRBJ2-7; size: NA
DNA: TGCGCCAGCTCGTCTGATGGACAGAACTATGGCTACACCTTC; CDR3: CASSSDGQNYGYTF; V: TRBV5-1; D: NA; J: TRBJ1-2; size: many
DNA: TGTGCCTGGTTACGGGCCAGGATGGAAGGCTACACCTTC; CDR3: CAWLRARMEGYTF; V: TRBV30; D: NA; J: TRBJ1-2; size: NA